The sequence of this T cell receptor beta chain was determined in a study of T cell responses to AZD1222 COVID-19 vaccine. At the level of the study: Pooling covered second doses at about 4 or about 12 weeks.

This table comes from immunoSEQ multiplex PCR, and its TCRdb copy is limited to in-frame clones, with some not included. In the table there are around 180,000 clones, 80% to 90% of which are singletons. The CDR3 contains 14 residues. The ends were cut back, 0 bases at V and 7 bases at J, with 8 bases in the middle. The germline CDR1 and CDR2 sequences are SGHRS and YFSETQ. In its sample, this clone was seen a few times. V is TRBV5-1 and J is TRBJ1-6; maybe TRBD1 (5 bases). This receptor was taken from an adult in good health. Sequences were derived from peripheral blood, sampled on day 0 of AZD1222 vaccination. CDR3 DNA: TGCGCCAGCAGCTTGGGACAGACAAATTCACCCCTCCACTTT. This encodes CASSLGQTNSPLHF.